The entry that follows covers one T cell receptor (beta chain) sequence. Its antigen remains unidentified. This CDR3 region has 15 residues. The germline CDR1 and CDR2 sequences are SEHNR and FQNEAQ (reference sequence). V was clipped by 4 bases and J by 5 bases; unmatched bases: 8. This record belongs to a study of CD8 T cells in ankylosing spondylitis. Study results and caveats: Clones linked to the disease showed a CD8+ phenotype. They occurred at relatively low frequencies in peripheral blood. It appeared that ankylosing spondylitis blood was characterized by a TCR beta motif of roughly 8 highly homologous variants. Past research had described some motif variants in reactive arthritis synovial fluid and blood. According to the report, clones linked to the disease were significantly enriched in matched synovial fluid samples taken from ankylosing spondylitis patients.

It was by quantitative 5'-RACE with molecular barcodes that TCR beta libraries were made. TCRdb called the 5' RACE reads again in MiXCR, with one record for every CDR3 protein. Of about 750,000 distinct CDR3 sequences listed, around a fifth are singletons. This rearrangement joins TRBV7-9 to TRBJ2-5; 9 nucleotides agree with TRBD2. This clonotype originated in a male donor with ankylosing spondylitis. The sequenced sample was blood, either unsorted or a sorted T cell fraction (not recorded which). CDR3: CASSSVAGGPETQYF. CDR3 sequence (DNA): TGTGCCAGCAGCTCAGTGGCGGGGGGGCCGGAGACCCAGTACTTC.